This T cell receptor (beta chain) was identified during a study of metastatic and nonmetastatic thyroid tumors. Study information: It was across blood and tumor or nodule tissue from malignant and benign thyroid patients that repertoires were compared. Study-wide results and limits: For both blood and tumor, malignant thyroid tumors reportedly showed significantly higher TCR beta diversity than benign nodules did.

The CDR3 spans 15 residues. V lost 5 bases to trimming and J lost 0 bases, with 8 bases between them. Germline values: CDR1 MGHRA, CDR2 YSYEKL. This clone was picked up many times. What it binds is not known. Being one base from a much bigger clone, this may be a read error. Source study methods: It was from CDR3 differences across clinicopathological groups that a distant-metastasis classifier for papillary thyroid cancer was built. TCRdb called clones again from the PCR reads with MiXCR. These V and J calls rely on TCRdb rather than the paper's analysis. The top ten hold 12% of the sample, which has 20,000 to 25,000 clones, roughly a quarter seen once. Patients were all untreated before their thyroid surgery.

The source material was tumor tissue. The V gene is TRBV4-1, the J gene TRBJ2-6, with unresolved D. The TCR was taken from a male donor with papillary thyroid cancer or a benign thyroid nodule (not recorded which). Some clones in this sample may be carry-over from other donors' samples. CDR3 coding DNA: TGCGCCAGCAGCGACCAGGACTCTGGGGCCAACGTCCTGACTTTC. Residues: CASSDQDSGANVLTF.